Below are 14 T cell receptor beta chains sequenced from a single sample in a study of patients and donors after allogeneic stem cell transplantation. TCRdb fed the RT-PCR reads into MiXCR, producing one record per CDR3 protein. The table shows some 880,000 distinct CDR3 sequences, with over 15% occurring only once. Sequences were obtained from blood, either unsorted or a sorted T cell fraction (not recorded which). The receptors were gathered from a human donor who was either an allogeneic HSCT recipient or a stem cell or donor lymphocyte infusion donor (not recorded which). It is not recorded whose cells these are; they may come from a transplant donor.

The V and J genes are TRBV24-1 and TRBJ2-7, with D possibly being TRBD1 or TRBD2 (6 bases each). The CDR3 runs 14 residues. The ends were cut back, 4 bases at V and 3 bases at J, with 12 bases in the middle. Looked up from germline, CDR1 is KGHDR and CDR2 is SFDVKD. Here the CDR3 DNA reads TGTGCCACCAGTGAGGGGGGACACGGCTACGAGCAGTACTTC. This encodes CATSEGGHGYEQYF.

This clonotype has a handful of counts. The V and J genes are TRBV20-1 and TRBJ1-2; 7 bases line up with TRBD1. The CDR3 spans 12 residues. The trim removed 6 bases at V and 7 bases at J, leaving 8 bases unmatched. Germline lookup yields CDR1 DFQATT and CDR2 SNEGSKA (reference sequence). CDR3 bases: TGCAGTGCCAGAACAGGGGTTTTTGGCTACACCTTC. The encoded protein is CSARTGVFGYTF.

Only a few counts were recorded for this clonotype. The chain joins TRBV7-8 to TRBJ1-1; the D is unclear. Germline V gene data show CDR1 as SGHVS and CDR2 as FQNEAQ. With 1 base removed from V and 8 bases from J, the gap between germline ends came to 11 bases. CDR3 length: 13 residues. For the CDR3, the DNA is TGTGCCAGCAGCTTAGTGTGGGATCGCGAAGCTTTCTTT. Its translation is CASSLVWDREAFF.

This clonotype was recorded a few times. The chain recombines TRBV28 with TRBJ1-2; possibly TRBD1 for D (6 bases). Per the germline V gene, CDR1 is MDHEN and CDR2 is SYDVKM. Between the trimmed V and J ends, which lost 2 bases and 4 bases, there was a span of 20 bases. The CDR3 is 17 amino acids. The chain's CDR3 is CASSLGVGTGPPYGYTF. The CDR3 DNA follows: TGTGCCAGCAGTTTAGGGGTGGGAACAGGGCCTCCCTATGGCTACACCTTC.

The chain carries TRBV6-1 and TRBJ1-5; D uncertain. V lost 7 bases and J lost 2, with 15 bases in between. The CDR3 is 15 amino acids. CDR1 MNHNS and CDR2 SASEGT come from the germline V gene. CDR3: CASNPPGPGNQPQHF. CDR3 coding DNA: TGTGCCAGCAACCCACCAGGTCCGGGCAATCAGCCCCAGCATTTT.

This clonotype appeared once. The rearrangement joins TRBV7-9 to TRBJ2-5; unclear D gene. The germline V and J ends were trimmed by 4 bases and 1 base, with 16 bases remaining between them. Germline CDR1 SEHNR, CDR2 FQNEAQ (reference sequence). This CDR3 region has 16 residues. Here the CDR3 reads CASSSRLAPLQETQYF. For the CDR3, the DNA is TGTGCCAGCAGCTCAAGACTTGCGCCGCTCCAAGAGACCCAGTACTTC.

The chain uses TRBV9 and TRBJ1-5, with D unclear. Trimming pared 0 bases from V and 2 bases from J, leaving 12 bases between. This CDR3 contains 16 residues. The V gene's germline CDR1 is SGDLS and CDR2 YYNGEE. The CDR3 region is CASSVGSGSRNQPQHF. CDR3 sequence (DNA): TGTGCCAGCAGCGTAGGATCGGGGTCCCGCAATCAGCCCCAGCATTTT.

In its sample, this clonotype was seen a few times. CDR3: CASSPGQFDEQYF. CDR3 nucleotide sequence: TGTGCCAGCAGCCCGGGACAGTTCGACGAGCAGTACTTC. The V call is TRBV7-9, the J call TRBJ2-7; TRBD1 matches 7 bases. V shed 5 bases, J shed 5 bases, and the junction held 6 bases outside the gene matches. The CDR3 totals 13 residues. The germline V gene has CDR1 SEHNR and CDR2 FQNEAQ (reference sequence).

In its sample, this clonotype was seen a few times. The chain links TRBV10-3 to TRBJ2-3; TRBD2 aligns across 8 bases. In germline, CDR1 is ENHRY, CDR2 SYGVKD. The CDR3 has 16 amino acids. Trimming removed 2 bases from V and 0 bases from J; junction bases left unmatched: 4. The CDR3 sequence is CAISEPSGSSTDTQYF. As DNA, the CDR3 is TGTGCCATCAGTGAGCCGAGCGGGAGCAGCACAGATACGCAGTATTTT.

This clonotype was detected only a few times. The chain recombines TRBV9 with TRBJ2-7, with 7 bases fitting TRBD2. CDR1 and CDR2 from the germline V gene are SGDLS and YYNGEE. With V trimmed by 3 bases and J by 3 bases, 12 bases remained unmatched. The CDR3 has 16 amino acids. CDR3 sequence: CASSGKAGTSRYEQYF. Here the CDR3 DNA reads TGTGCCAGCAGCGGGAAAGCGGGAACGAGCCGCTACGAGCAGTACTTC. Full variable domain (rest looked up from reference TRBV9 and TRBJ2-7): DSGVTQTPKHLITATGQRVTLRCSPRSGDLSVYWYQQSLDQGLQFLIQYYNGEERAKGNILERFSAQQFPDLHSELNLSSLELGDSALYFCASSGKAGTSRYEQYFGPGTRLTVT.

This chain uses TRBV29-1 with TRBJ1-1; D remains ambiguous. The CDR3 has 13 residues. V lost 6 bases and J lost 6, with 17 bases in between. Germline V lookup: CDR1 SQVTM, CDR2 ANQGSEA. CDR3 residues: CSVQPNAPPEAFF. DNA for the CDR3: TGCAGCGTACAACCTAATGCCCCACCTGAAGCTTTCTTT.

On this clonotype: A single base separates this from a much larger clone, so it may be a read error. CDR3 sequence (DNA): TGCTGTGCTAACCCTACCAGGAGCAATCAGCCCCAGCATTTT. It yields the protein CCANPTRSNQPQHF. V gene TRBV20-1 combines with J gene TRBJ1-5, with D unclear. The CDR3 covers 14 residues. CDR1 DFQATT and CDR2 SNEGSKA come from the germline V gene (reference sequence).

The table lists this clonotype with a few counts. J is TRBJ2-5 and V is TRBV10-3; 8 bases fit TRBD2. CDR3 size: 14 residues. With 4 bases clipped from V and 3 bases from J, the junction kept 4 bases outside the gene matches. Germline V lookup: CDR1 ENHRY, CDR2 SYGVKD. CDR3 residues: CAISGLASKETQYF. CDR3 sequence (DNA): TGTGCCATCAGTGGACTAGCGAGCAAAGAGACCCAGTACTTC.

This clonotype was observed a handful of times. The chain's CDR3 is CASSSHGQGIPEQYF. DNA of the CDR3: TGTGCCAGCAGCTCCCACGGACAGGGAATTCCCGAGCAGTACTTC. The rearrangement joins TRBV12-3 or TRBV12-4 to TRBJ2-7; 8 nucleotides agree with TRBD1. V was clipped by 6 bases and J by 6 bases; unmatched bases: 13. There are 15 residues in the CDR3.